This T cell receptor (beta chain) was sequenced in a study of blood T cell repertoires in COVID-19. Study in general: Nucleic acid was either cDNA or gDNA, and it came from T cells, B-cell-depleted T cells, or PBMCs.

The table lists this clone with a count of one. Trimming left V 0 bases short and J 8 bases short, with 3 bases between. Germline lookup yields CDR1 SGHDT and CDR2 YYEEEE. This CDR3 has 12 amino acids. How the authors handled the data: Reference gene primer amplification gave nucleated cell count estimates. Sequencing was performed with immunoSEQ multiplex PCR; in TCRdb, only in-frame clones are kept and a portion is missing. Clonal size and the V and J genes are those of that table, whereas D and trimming came from the DNA. Of fewer than 300,000 clones listed, around 82% are singletons. This TCR was recovered from a man aged 80 or over with acute or convalescent COVID-19. The chain links TRBV5-6 to TRBJ1-6, with no clear D. Specimen: peripheral blood. CDR3 protein: CASSLGDSPLHF. The DNA of the CDR3 is TGTGCCAGCAGCTTGGGAGATTCACCCCTCCACTTT. Full variable domain (rest looked up from reference TRBV5-6 and TRBJ1-6): DAGVTQSPTHLIKTRGQQVTLRCSPKSGHDTVSWYQQALGQGPQFIFQYYEEEERQRGNFPDRFSGHQFPNYSSELNVNALLLGDSALYLCASSLGDSPLHFGNGTRLTVT.